The 16 T cell receptor beta chains given below trace back to one sample, sequenced in a study of radiation and T cells in renal cell carcinoma. Profiled with immunoSEQ multiplex PCR; TCRdb holds only in-frame clones, not every one. The data contain some 150,000 clones, over 75% of them singletons. As to time point: baseline pretreatment blood. Stated treatment: 15 Gy SBRT to primary tumor, nephrectomy 4 weeks later. Sequenced material: blood, taken from a patient whose treatment included radiotherapy and nephrectomy. The receptors here all came from a woman in her forties or fifties with renal cell carcinoma.

A single count supports this clone. The chain has TRBV4-1 and TRBJ2-7, with TRBD2 matching 8 bases. The germline gives CDR1 MGHRA, CDR2 YSYEKL. The CDR3 has 15 residues. The J segment lost 3 bases and the V segment lost 3 bases, leaving 7 bases of the junction unmatched. This CDR3 reads CASSHREGMIYEQYF. CDR3 nucleotides: TGCGCCAGCAGCCACCGGGAGGGGATGATCTACGAGCAGTACTTC.

This chain joins TRBV14 and TRBJ2-4, with a tentative D call TRBD1 (5 bases). V was cut by 8 bases and J by 2 bases, with 16 bases left in between. The CDR3 is 15 residues long. In germline, CDR1 is SGHDN, CDR2 FVKESK. The CDR3 DNA follows: TGTGCCAGCTCTCCAAGGGGCTTTACCAAAAACATTCAGTACTTC. Translation gives CASSPRGFTKNIQYF. Variable domain in full (rest from reference TRBV14 and TRBJ2-4): EAGVTQFPSHSVIEKGQTVTLRCDPISGHDNLYWYRRVMGKEIKFLLHFVKESKQDESGMPNNRFLAERTGGTYSTLKVQPAELEDSGVYFCASSPRGFTKNIQYFGAGTRLSVL.

This sequence joins TRBV7-9 and TRBJ2-3; D ambiguous. This CDR3 comprises 13 residues. The germline V gene encodes CDR1 SEHNR and CDR2 FQNEAQ (reference sequence). V lost 7 bases and J lost 1, with 9 bases in between. The CDR3 loop reads CASTTSGTDTQYF. CDR3 coding DNA: TGTGCCAGCACCACGTCCGGCACAGATACGCAGTATTTT.

The V and J genes are TRBV12-5 and TRBJ1-1; D unclear. Trimming stripped 2 bases from V and 0 bases from J, with 10 bases between. The germline CDR1 and CDR2 sequences are LGHNT and FRNRAP. The CDR3 has 15 residues. In DNA, the CDR3 is TGTGCTAGTGGTTTGTCTGTTTACATGAACACTGAAGCTTTCTTT. This gives the protein CASGLSVYMNTEAFF.

The chain recombines TRBV7-9 with TRBJ2-5, with 7 bases fitting TRBD1. The germline V gene has CDR1 SEHNR and CDR2 FQNEAQ (reference sequence). Germline trimming cut 3 bases from V and 2 bases from J; bases unmatched to any gene: 15. This CDR3 comprises 18 residues. CDR3 region: CASSFRPVRDSAQETQYF. The CDR3 bases are TGTGCCAGCAGCTTCCGCCCAGTGAGGGACAGTGCACAAGAGACCCAGTACTTC.

J is TRBJ1-2 and V is TRBV7-2, with TRBD1 matching 8 bases. The germline V gene has CDR1 SGHTA and CDR2 FQGNSA. Unmatched junction bases numbered 12, after V lost 4 bases and J lost 8 bases. The CDR3 consists of 15 residues. CDR3: CASSSTGTGKSGYTF. The DNA of the CDR3 is TGTGCCAGCAGCTCGACCGGGACAGGAAAATCGGGCTACACCTTC.

This clone was observed a single time. V usage is TRBV5-1 and J usage is TRBJ1-1; 8 nucleotides agree with TRBD1. Germline CDR1 and CDR2: SGHRS and YFSETQ. This CDR3 has 18 residues. The trim removed 5 bases at V and 1 base at J, leaving 16 bases unmatched. CDR3 nucleotides: TGCGCCAGCAGTTCGACCCTCGGACAGGGAAATGGGAACACTGAAGCTTTCTTT. This translates into CASSSTLGQGNGNTEAFF.

The chain carries TRBV7-9 and TRBJ1-1; D is ambiguous. Trimming cost V 0 bases and J 0 bases, with 20 bases left between them. Per germline, CDR1 SEHNR and CDR2 FQNEAQ (reference sequence). The CDR3 loop spans 19 amino acids. CDR3 DNA: TGTGCCAGCAGCTTAGCTTGGCATAGAGCCACTGTAATGAACACTGAAGCTTTCTTT. Amino acids: CASSLAWHRATVMNTEAFF.

The chain joins TRBV5-1 to TRBJ2-3, with a tentative D call TRBD2 (6 bases). Germline values: CDR1 SGHRS, CDR2 YFSETQ. The germline V and J ends were trimmed by 4 bases and 6 bases, with 21 bases remaining between them. CDR3 size: 16 residues. This chain's CDR3 is CASSNRLGSEVDTQYF. The CDR3 DNA sequence: TGCGCCAGCAGCAACCGACTAGGGAGTGAGGTGGATACGCAGTATTTT.

V and J are TRBV2 and TRBJ2-7; D is possibly TRBD2 (6 bases). CDR3 length: 17 amino acids. V was pared by 5 bases and J by 3 bases, with 23 bases between. Germline V gene sequence: CDR1 SNHLY, CDR2 FYNNEI. The CDR3: CASSKNLPGTGNYEQYF. Written as DNA, the CDR3 is TGTGCCAGCAGTAAGAACCTCCCCGGGACTGGTAACTACGAGCAGTACTTC.

This chain connects TRBV10-2 to TRBJ1-5; D ambiguous. Trimming removed 1 base from V and 1 base from J, with 2 bases in between. This CDR3 spans 13 amino acids. CDR1 and CDR2 (germline): WSHSY, SAAADI. CDR3 sequence reads: CASSEYSNQPQHF. DNA of the CDR3: TGCGCCAGCAGTGAGTACAGCAATCAGCCCCAGCATTTT.

The chain joins TRBV23-1 to TRBJ1-6; the D is unclear. TRBV23-1 is an open reading frame, and its role is uncertain. This CDR3 has 15 residues. V lost 4 bases and J lost 7, with 14 bases in between. The CDR3: CASSLPKHQNSPLHF. CDR3 bases: TGCGCCAGCAGTCTTCCGAAACACCAGAATTCACCCCTCCACTTT.

The chain recombines TRBV5-4 with TRBJ2-3, with 8 bases lining up with TRBD2. CDR3 length: 14 amino acids. V trimming: 4 bases; J trimming: 4 bases; junction bases outside the gene matches: 5. CDR1 is SGHNT, CDR2 YYREEE, per germline (reference sequence). CDR3 protein: CASSRTSRADTQYF. For the CDR3, the DNA is TGTGCCAGCAGCCGGACTAGCCGTGCAGATACGCAGTATTTT.

DNA of the CDR3: TGTGCCAGCACTACCGCCTACAATGAGCAGTTCTTC. This encodes CASTTAYNEQFF. The chain has TRBV6-1 and TRBJ2-1; D is unclear. The germline CDR1 and CDR2 sequences are MNHNS and SASEGT. Trimming pared 7 bases from V and 2 bases from J, leaving 6 bases between. This CDR3 contains 12 residues.

This chain links TRBV6-5 with TRBJ1-2; D unclear. V dropped 0 bases and J dropped 5 bases, with 7 bases sitting between them. The CDR3 spans 13 residues. CDR1 is MNHEY, CDR2 SVGAGI, per germline. CDR3 in amino acids: CASSYSQLYGYTF. CDR3 coding DNA: TGTGCCAGCAGTTACTCCCAGCTTTATGGCTACACCTTC.

This sequence joins TRBV7-8 and TRBJ1-2; D may be TRBD1 (5 bases). The V gene's germline CDR1 is SGHVS and CDR2 FQNEAQ. Trimming left V 1 base short and J 7 bases short, with 10 bases between. This CDR3 is 13 amino acids long. In DNA form, the CDR3 reads TGTGCCAGCAGCTTAGTTGTGACAGTTGGCTACACCTTC. It encodes CASSLVVTVGYTF. The variable domain in full, with the rest retrieved from reference TRBV7-8 and TRBJ1-2, is GAGVSQSPRYKVAKRGQDVALRCDPISGHVSLFWYQQALGQGPEFLTYFQNEAQLDKSGLPSDRFFAERPEGSVSTLKIQRTQQEDSAVYLCASSLVVTVGYTFGSGTRLTVV.